This passage covers 13 T cell receptor beta chains from one sample sequenced in a study of blood T cell repertoires in COVID-19. Sequencing was performed with immunoSEQ multiplex PCR; in TCRdb, only in-frame clones are kept and a portion is missing. This sample has roughly 24,000 clones, with 85% to 95% found just once. Specimen: peripheral blood. The source is a human donor in a cohort sampled during active COVID-19.

This rearrangement joins TRBV4-1 to TRBJ2-3; TRBD2 matches at 10 bases. The ends lost 0 bases at V and 14 bases at J; junction bases unmatched: 14. The germline CDR1 and CDR2 sequences are MGHRA and YSYEKL. CDR3 length: 16 residues. Here the CDR3 reads CASSQEGSGGPGMGYF. The CDR3 DNA is TGCGCCAGCAGCCAAGAAGGTAGCGGGGGGCCGGGGATGGGGTATTTT.

V usage is TRBV5-1 and J usage is TRBJ1-4, with D possibly TRBD1 on 5 matching bases. The CDR3 covers 16 residues. CDR1 SGHRS and CDR2 YFSETQ come from the germline V gene. V dropped 3 bases and J dropped 8 bases, with 20 bases sitting between them. This CDR3 is CASSSGGAQEKEKLFF. The CDR3 nucleotides are TGCGCCAGCAGCTCCGGAGGGGCCCAAGAAAAAGAAAAACTGTTTTTT.

The chain couples TRBV24-1 to TRBJ2-5; 9 nucleotides align to TRBD2. Germline CDR1 and CDR2: KGHDR and SFDVKD. This CDR3 contains 16 residues. V lost 4 bases, J lost 5 bases, and 10 bases stayed unmatched. CDR3 sequence: CATSEASGAMAETQYF. CDR3 DNA sequence: TGTGCCACCAGTGAGGCTAGCGGGGCCATGGCGGAGACCCAGTACTTC.

The V gene is TRBV2, the J gene TRBJ1-3; 9 bases agree with TRBD1. The CDR3 extends over 15 amino acids. V lost 8 bases and J lost 7; bases outside the gene matches: 12. Germline assignment: CDR1 SNHLY and CDR2 FYNNEI. The CDR3 sequence: CASGDRVSVRNTIYF. The CDR3 coding sequence is TGTGCCAGCGGGGACAGGGTATCTGTTCGGAACACCATATATTTT.

The chain employs TRBV7-2 and TRBJ2-7; TRBD1 matches 8 bases. The length of the CDR3 is 16 residues. Per the germline V gene, CDR1 is SGHTA and CDR2 is FQGNSA. V shed 1 base and J 4 bases; nucleotides not matched to a gene: 9. CDR3 bases: TGTGCCAGCAGCTTAGGGGGTCAGGGGGCTACTTACGAGCAGTACTTC. It encodes CASSLGGQGATYEQYF.

This clone has only one observation. This sequence joins TRBV5-4 and TRBJ2-1; 10 nucleotides agree with TRBD1. The ends lost 3 bases at V and 7 bases at J; junction bases unmatched: 7. Germline loops: CDR1 SGHNT, CDR2 YYREEE (reference sequence). CDR3 length: 15 residues. The CDR3, as DNA: TGTGCCAGCAGCTCGACAGGGGGCCCAGGGAATGAGCAGTTCTTC. This encodes CASSSTGGPGNEQFF.

This chain connects TRBV6-7 to TRBJ1-2, with 7 bases matching TRBD1. TRBV6-7 is labeled an ORF, and its function is uncertain. The CDR3 consists of 17 residues. The V and J ends lost 0 bases and 0 bases, in that order; junction bases with no gene match: 7. DNA of the CDR3: TGTGCCAGCAGTTACTCCTCATCCGGGACAGCTAACTATGGCTACACCTTC. Its translation is CASSYSSSGTANYGYTF.

This chain uses TRBV5-4 with TRBJ2-3; TRBD2 matches at 10 bases. Losses at the gene ends were 2 bases for V and 1 base for J; bases not matched to a gene: 1. CDR1 SGHNT and CDR2 YYREEE come from the germline V gene (reference sequence). This CDR3 region has 15 residues. In DNA, the CDR3 is TGTGCCAGCAGCTTTGGACTAGCGGGCACAGATACGCAGTATTTT. This encodes CASSFGLAGTDTQYF.

The genes are TRBV18 and TRBJ1-5; 7 bases are shared with TRBD1. This CDR3 region has 16 residues. Losses at the gene ends were 1 base for V and 6 bases for J; bases not matched to a gene: 9. CDR1 is KGHSH and CDR2 is LQKENI in the germline V gene. This CDR3 is CASSPRESGGSQPQHF. CDR3 bases: TGTGCCAGCTCACCACGGGAATCAGGGGGGAGTCAGCCCCAGCATTTT.

V and J are TRBV3-1 (or the pseudogene TRBV3-2) and TRBJ1-6, with D possibly matching TRBD1 (6 bases). The CDR3 is 16 amino acids. V dropped 0 bases and J dropped 3 bases, with 9 bases sitting between them. Germline loops: CDR1 LGHDT, CDR2 YNNKEL (reference sequence). CDR3 sequence: CASSQEGQIYNSPLHF. CDR3 nucleotide sequence: TGTGCCAGCAGCCAAGAAGGACAGATCTATAATTCACCCCTCCACTTT.

The CDR3 DNA follows: TGTGCCAGCAGCCAGGACAGGGGTAGCAATCAGCCCCAGCATTTT. Protein sequence: CASSQDRGSNQPQHF. V and J are TRBV6-5 and TRBJ1-5; 9 bases line up with TRBD1. The trim removed 6 bases at V and 0 bases at J, leaving 3 bases unmatched. Germline V gene data show CDR1 as MNHEY and CDR2 as SVGAGI. This CDR3 comprises 15 residues.

V and J are TRBV7-9 and TRBJ1-3, with a possible D match to TRBD1 (6 bases). Between the trimmed V and J ends, which lost 5 bases and 3 bases, there was a span of 8 bases. This CDR3 spans 13 amino acids. Germline assignment: CDR1 SEHNR and CDR2 FQNEAQ (reference sequence). This CDR3 reads CASSLDSGNTIYF. DNA for the CDR3: TGTGCCAGCAGCCTGGACAGTGGAAACACCATATATTTT.

Comment on this clone: The same CDR3 also results from other DNA sequences found in this sample. The V gene is TRBV12-3 or TRBV12-4, the J gene TRBJ2-7; perhaps TRBD1 as D (6 bases). With 5 bases removed from V and 2 bases from J, the gap between germline ends came to 7 bases. This CDR3 is 12 amino acids long. CDR3 sequence reads: CASSRTAYEQYF. CDR3 DNA sequence: TGTGCCAGCAGTCGGACAGCCTACGAGCAGTACTTC.